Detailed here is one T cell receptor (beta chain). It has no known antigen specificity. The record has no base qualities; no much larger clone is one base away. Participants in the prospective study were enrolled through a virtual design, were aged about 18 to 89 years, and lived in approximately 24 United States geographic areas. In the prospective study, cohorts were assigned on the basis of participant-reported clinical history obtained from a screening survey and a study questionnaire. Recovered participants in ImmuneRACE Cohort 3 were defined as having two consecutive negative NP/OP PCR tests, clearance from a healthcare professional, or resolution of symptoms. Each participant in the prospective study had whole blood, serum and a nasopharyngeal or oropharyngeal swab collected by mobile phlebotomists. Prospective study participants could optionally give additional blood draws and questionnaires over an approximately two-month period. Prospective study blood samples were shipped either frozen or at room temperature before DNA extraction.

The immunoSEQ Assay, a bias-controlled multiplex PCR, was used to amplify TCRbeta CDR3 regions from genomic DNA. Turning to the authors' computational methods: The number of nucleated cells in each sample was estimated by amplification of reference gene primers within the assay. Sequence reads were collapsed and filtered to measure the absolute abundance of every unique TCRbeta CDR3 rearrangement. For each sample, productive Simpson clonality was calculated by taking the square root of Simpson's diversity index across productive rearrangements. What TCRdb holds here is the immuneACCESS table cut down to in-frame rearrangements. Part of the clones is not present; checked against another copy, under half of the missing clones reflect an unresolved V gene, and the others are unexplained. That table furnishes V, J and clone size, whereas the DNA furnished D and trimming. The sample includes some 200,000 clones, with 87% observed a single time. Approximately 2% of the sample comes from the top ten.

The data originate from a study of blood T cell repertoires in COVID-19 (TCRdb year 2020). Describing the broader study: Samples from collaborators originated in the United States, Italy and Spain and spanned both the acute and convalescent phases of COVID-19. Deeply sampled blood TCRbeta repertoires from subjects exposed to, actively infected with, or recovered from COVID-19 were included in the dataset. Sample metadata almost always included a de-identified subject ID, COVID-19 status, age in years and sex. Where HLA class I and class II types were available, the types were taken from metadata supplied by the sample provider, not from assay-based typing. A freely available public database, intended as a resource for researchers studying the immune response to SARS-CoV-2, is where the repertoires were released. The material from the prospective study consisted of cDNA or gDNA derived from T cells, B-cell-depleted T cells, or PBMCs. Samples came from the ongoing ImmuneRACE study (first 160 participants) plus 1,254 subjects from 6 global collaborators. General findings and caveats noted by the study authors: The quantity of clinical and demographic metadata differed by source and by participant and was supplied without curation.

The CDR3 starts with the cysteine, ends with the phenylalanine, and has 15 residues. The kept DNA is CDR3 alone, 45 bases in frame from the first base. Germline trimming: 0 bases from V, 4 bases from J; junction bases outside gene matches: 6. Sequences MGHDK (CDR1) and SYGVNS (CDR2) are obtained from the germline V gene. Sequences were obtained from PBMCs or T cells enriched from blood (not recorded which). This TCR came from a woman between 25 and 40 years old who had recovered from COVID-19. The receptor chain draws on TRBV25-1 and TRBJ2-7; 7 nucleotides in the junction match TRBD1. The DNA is TGTGCCAGCAGTGAATATTTGGGGACAGTTTACGAGCAGTACTTC. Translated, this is CASSEYLGTVYEQYF.